This entry lists 22 T cell receptor beta chains sequenced from one sample in a study of molecular identifiers for immune sequencing clone quantification. One entry per CDR3 protein, called by TCRdb with MiXCR from the PCR reads. The table records about 510,000 distinct CDR3 sequences, around 23% of them present only once. The source material was naive CD8+ T cells from blood, with Jurkat cell RNA spiked in. Subset noted: FACS-sorted CD8+CD4-CCR7+CD45RA+ naive T cells. These receptors were collected from a human donor in good health. Some libraries in this study had Jurkat cell RNA spiked in.

This clonotype was found many times. The chain employs TRBV29-1 and TRBJ2-7, with 8 bases identical to TRBD1. This CDR3 contains 14 residues. V trimming: 1 base; J trimming: 3 bases; junction bases outside the gene matches: 5. CDR1 is SQVTM and CDR2 is ANQGSEA in the germline V gene. CDR3 DNA: TGCAGCGTTGAAGGACAGGGGCAGCGCTACGAGCAGTACTTC. Protein sequence: CSVEGQGQRYEQYF.

The V gene is TRBV19, the J gene TRBJ1-1, with 9 bases aligning to TRBD1. The germline V gene encodes CDR1 LNHDA and CDR2 SQIVND (reference sequence). CDR3 length: 15 residues. With 7 bases clipped from V and 5 bases from J, the junction kept 11 bases outside the gene matches. Written as DNA, the CDR3 is TGTGCCAGTAACGATGCCTGGACAGGGGAAACTGAAGCTTTCTTT. Protein: CASNDAWTGETEAFF.

CDR3: CSVEVLGGYTF. The DNA for the CDR3 is TGCAGCGTTGAAGTTCTGGGAGGCTACACCTTC. The V call is TRBV29-1, the J call TRBJ1-2; D ambiguous. This CDR3 region has 11 residues. The germline V gene encodes CDR1 SQVTM and CDR2 ANQGSEA. Trimming cost V 1 base and J 8 bases, with 8 bases left between them.

The chain carries TRBV12-3 or TRBV12-4 and TRBJ1-4; D not resolved. CDR3 length: 15 residues. Trimming left V 2 bases short and J 4 bases short, with 11 bases between. CDR3 sequence: CASSLSEESNEKLFF. DNA for the CDR3: TGTGCCAGCAGTTTATCAGAGGAAAGTAATGAAAAACTGTTTTTT.

V and J are TRBV12-3 or TRBV12-4 and TRBJ1-2; 9 bases align to TRBD1. J was trimmed by 8 bases and V by 0 bases; bases with no gene match: 4. The CDR3 sequence is 14 residues long. The CDR3 bases are TGTGCCAGCAGTTTAGCGAACAGGGGGCTCGGCTACACCTTC. It is translated as CASSLANRGLGYTF.

This chain links TRBV14 with TRBJ2-5; D unclear. The V gene's germline CDR1 is SGHDN and CDR2 FVKESK. The CDR3 covers 15 residues. Between the trimmed V and J ends, which lost 0 bases and 5 bases, there was a span of 13 bases. The CDR3 is CASSQDREDMETQYF. The CDR3 nucleotides read TGTGCCAGCAGCCAAGATCGCGAGGATATGGAGACCCAGTACTTC.

This clonotype was found a few times. Here the CDR3 reads CASSPLLAGVSTGELFF. CDR3 in DNA: TGTGCCAGCAGCCCACTCCTAGCGGGGGTTAGCACCGGGGAGCTGTTTTTT. The J gene is TRBJ2-2, the V gene TRBV5-6; 10 bases line up with TRBD2. In germline, CDR1 is SGHDT, CDR2 YYEEEE. The CDR3 loop spans 17 amino acids. With V trimmed by 4 bases and J by 4 bases, 10 bases remained unmatched. Full variable domain (outside the CDR3, taken from reference TRBV5-6 and TRBJ2-2): DAGVTQSPTHLIKTRGQQVTLRCSPKSGHDTVSWYQQALGQGPQFIFQYYEEEERQRGNFPDRFSGHQFPNYSSELNVNALLLGDSALYLCASSPLLAGVSTGELFFGEGSRLTVL.

The table lists this clonotype with a few counts. The rearrangement uses TRBV7-2 and TRBJ2-5; 8 nucleotides line up with TRBD1. CDR1 and CDR2 (germline): SGHTA, FQGNSA. The CDR3 length is 16 residues. Unmatched junction bases numbered 12, after V lost 5 bases and J lost 4 bases. In nucleotides, the CDR3 is TGTGCCAGCAGCCTACCTAAAGGACAGGGCGTAGAGACCCAGTACTTC. Translated: CASSLPKGQGVETQYF.

This clonotype was counted only a few times. This sequence joins TRBV19 and TRBJ1-2, with D possibly TRBD1 on 6 matching bases. Per germline, CDR1 LNHDA and CDR2 SQIVND (reference sequence). V shed 6 bases and J shed 3 bases, with 17 bases lying between them. The CDR3 is 15 residues long. CDR3 DNA sequence: TGTGCCAGTAGCCAAGCTGGGGGCTACCACTATGGCTACACCTTC. Translating it yields CASSQAGGYHYGYTF.

As regards this clonotype: This clone may be a read error of a much larger clone one base away. This chain uses TRBV19 with TRBJ1-5, with D uncertain. The CDR3 has 14 residues. Germline V gene lookup returns CDR1 LNHDA and CDR2 SQIVND (reference sequence). The DNA for the CDR3 is TGTGCCACCATACCACGGGCTGGCAATCAGCCCCAGCAATTT. Translated: CATIPRAGNQPQQF.

This clonotype was detected ten times or more. The chain couples TRBV20-1 to TRBJ2-3, with D maybe TRBD2 (6 bases). The V end lost 2 bases, the J end lost 5 bases, and 17 bases lay between the germline ends. CDR1 and CDR2 from the germline V gene are DFQATT and SNEGSKA (reference sequence). This CDR3 is 15 amino acids long. In DNA, the CDR3 is TGCAGTGCTAGACCGGTGGGGAGGCCGAGAGATACGCAGTATTTT. It codes for CSARPVGRPRDTQYF.

This clonotype was picked up many times. The chain joins TRBV20-1 to TRBJ2-3; TRBD2 aligns across 12 bases. This CDR3 region has 18 residues. The trim removed 0 bases at V and 6 bases at J, leaving 13 bases unmatched. Germline V gene lookup returns CDR1 DFQATT and CDR2 SNEGSKA (reference sequence). CDR3 nucleotides: TGCAGTGCTAGAGATCTTTTGCTAGCGGGAGGGCCGTCTGATACGCAGTATTTT. Protein: CSARDLLLAGGPSDTQYF.

The chain links TRBV11-2 to TRBJ2-1; no reliable D call. CDR1 and CDR2 from the germline V gene are SGHAT and FQNNGV. Trimming pared 5 bases from V and 9 bases from J, leaving 11 bases between. This CDR3 contains 12 residues. The CDR3 DNA sequence: TGTGCCAGCAGCCTTGATGGGTTTGAGCAGTTCTTC. Its protein is CASSLDGFEQFF.

This clonotype was found many times. At one of its ends the junction is not consistent with the germline gene, which may arise from a read error. Written as DNA, the CDR3 is TGTGCCAGCAGGGTGGGACAGAGCTCCGACAATGAGCAGTTCTTC. Its protein is CASRVGQSSDNEQFF. The chain has TRBV6-5 and TRBJ2-1; 7 nucleotides line up with TRBD1. The CDR3 covers 15 residues. In germline, CDR1 is MNHEY, CDR2 SVGAGI.

On this clonotype itself: This may be a read error, as it is one base from a much larger clone. The CDR3 loop reads CSVEVTEAFF. The CDR3 DNA reads as TGCAGCGTTGAGGTCACTGAAGCTTTCTTT. The rearrangement links TRBV29-1 to TRBJ1-1; no clear D. The germline gives CDR1 SQVTM, CDR2 ANQGSEA. V was shortened by 3 bases and J by 4 bases, with 3 bases between the two germline ends. The CDR3 runs to 10 residues.

This clonotype has ten or more counts. The V call is TRBV12-3 or TRBV12-4, the J call TRBJ1-1; the D gene is possibly TRBD1 (5 bases). Deletions cut 2 bases from V and 2 bases from J, with 9 bases between. CDR3 size: 14 residues. In nucleotides, the CDR3 is TGTGCCAGCAGTTTATTCGGGGGTAACACTGAAGCTTTCTTT. Translating it yields CASSLFGGNTEAFF.

This clonotype was seen only a few times. The genes are TRBV6-1 and TRBJ1-1, with D hard to call. CDR1 is MNHNS and CDR2 is SASEGT in the germline V gene. V was clipped by 2 bases and J by 6 bases, with 10 bases between them. CDR3 size: 13 residues. This CDR3 is CASSELGNSEAFF. The CDR3 DNA reads TGTGCCAGCAGTGAACTGGGAAACTCTGAAGCTTTCTTT.

The V and J genes are TRBV6-1 and TRBJ2-7, with TRBD1 matching over 12 bases. CDR3 length: 18 amino acids. The germline gives CDR1 MNHNS, CDR2 SASEGT. With V trimmed by 3 bases and J by 2 bases, 11 bases remained unmatched. CDR3 sequence: CASSDAGTGGYPAYEQYF. The CDR3 region has the DNA TGTGCCAGCAGTGACGCGGGGACAGGGGGCTACCCCGCCTACGAGCAGTACTTC.

A remark on this clonotype: This likely comes from a read error, as the CDR3 has no conserved phenylalanine or tryptophan at its end. CDR3 bases: TGTGCCAGCAGTTTAGAGGTCAGGGAATACGAGCAGTACTTG. As protein: CASSLEVREYEQYL. The chain uses TRBV12-3 or TRBV12-4 and TRBJ2-7; the D gene is possibly TRBD1 (5 bases). V lost 1 base and J 4 bases, leaving 11 bases between the germline ends. The CDR3 loop spans 14 amino acids.

Ten or more counts support this clonotype. This sequence joins TRBV7-9 and TRBJ2-5; D ambiguous. Germline V CDR1 and CDR2: SEHNR, FQNEAQ (reference sequence). Trimming left V 5 bases short and J 0 bases short, with 13 bases between. CDR3 size: 15 residues. This CDR3 reads CASSPATRYQETQYF. CDR3 DNA: TGTGCCAGCAGCCCCGCGACTCGGTACCAAGAGACCCAGTACTTC.

This clonotype has at least ten counts. The chain couples TRBV28 to TRBJ1-5; D gene uncertain. CDR1 is MDHEN and CDR2 is SYDVKM in the germline V gene. The CDR3 sequence is 11 residues long. Trimming pared 10 bases from V and 6 bases from J, leaving 10 bases between. DNA of the CDR3: TGTGCCACCGAAGAGGGTCAGCCCCAGCATTTT. Its translation is CATEEGQPQHF.

The rearrangement uses TRBV4-3 and TRBJ2-7; unclear D gene. V lost 0 bases and J lost 1, with 7 bases in between. The CDR3 loop spans 14 amino acids. Germline V CDR1 and CDR2: LGHNA, YSLEER. CDR3 nucleotides: TGCGCCAGCAGCCAAGAAGGCTCTTCCTACGAGCAGTACTTC. Translated, it gives CASSQEGSSYEQYF.